The following is a T cell receptor beta chain sequence with its context. What it recognizes is unknown. This entry belongs to a study of cytomegalovirus exposure and HLA in healthy donors. Germline CDR1 reads SGHVS; CDR2 reads FQNEAQ. V lost 0 bases and J lost 4; bases outside the gene matches: 6. The CDR3 spans 16 residues. General study points: It was only CMV serostatus that was available as immune exposure information.

The study ran its PCR with 60 Vbeta and 13 Jbeta primers. Sequencing used immunoSEQ multiplex PCR; TCRdb keeps in-frame clones, though not all of them. The data contain some 240,000 clones, 70% to 85% of them singletons. The rearrangement joins TRBV7-8 to TRBJ2-5; TRBD1 matches at 9 bases. This receptor was obtained from a male donor in good health and CMV-seronegative. The sample was PBMCs. The chain's CDR3 is CASSLAPSDRGETQYF. The CDR3 coding sequence is TGTGCCAGCAGCTTAGCGCCATCGGACAGGGGAGAGACCCAGTACTTC.